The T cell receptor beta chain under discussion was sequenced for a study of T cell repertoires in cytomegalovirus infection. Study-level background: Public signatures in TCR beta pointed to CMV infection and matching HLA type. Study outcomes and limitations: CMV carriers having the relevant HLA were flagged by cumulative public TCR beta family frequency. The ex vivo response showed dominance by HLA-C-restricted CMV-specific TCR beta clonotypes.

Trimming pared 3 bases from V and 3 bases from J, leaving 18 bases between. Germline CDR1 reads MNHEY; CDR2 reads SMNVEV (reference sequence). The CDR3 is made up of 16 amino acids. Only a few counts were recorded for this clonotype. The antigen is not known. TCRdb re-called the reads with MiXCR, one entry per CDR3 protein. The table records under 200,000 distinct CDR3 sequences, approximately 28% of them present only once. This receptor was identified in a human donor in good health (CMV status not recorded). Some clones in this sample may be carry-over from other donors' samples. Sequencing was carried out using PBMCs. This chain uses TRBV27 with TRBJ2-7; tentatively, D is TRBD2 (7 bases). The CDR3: CASSFQMGGGGYEQYF. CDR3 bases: TGTGCCAGCAGTTTCCAGATGGGAGGGGGGGGCTACGAGCAGTACTTC.